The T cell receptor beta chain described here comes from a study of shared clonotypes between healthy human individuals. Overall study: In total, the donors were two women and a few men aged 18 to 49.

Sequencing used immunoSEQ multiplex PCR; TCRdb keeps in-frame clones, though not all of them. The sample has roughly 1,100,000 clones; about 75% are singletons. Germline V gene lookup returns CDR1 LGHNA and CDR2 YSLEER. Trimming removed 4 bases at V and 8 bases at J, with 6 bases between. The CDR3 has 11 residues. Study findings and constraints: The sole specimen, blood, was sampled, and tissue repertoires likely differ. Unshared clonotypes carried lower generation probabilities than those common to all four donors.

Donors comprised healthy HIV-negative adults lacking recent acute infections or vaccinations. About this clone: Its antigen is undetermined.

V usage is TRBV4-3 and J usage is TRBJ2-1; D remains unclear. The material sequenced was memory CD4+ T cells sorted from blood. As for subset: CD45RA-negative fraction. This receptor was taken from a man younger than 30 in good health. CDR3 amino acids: CASSLRDEQFF. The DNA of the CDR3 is TGCGCCAGCAGCCTGCGAGATGAGCAGTTCTTC.